The 27 T cell receptor beta chains given below trace back to one sample, sequenced in a study of T cells in Graves' hyperthyroidism and ophthalmopathy. Amplified TCR beta CDR3 regions derived from RNA transcripts. First-round RT-PCR of the TCR CDR3 relied on the HTBI primer set. TCRdb processed the multiplex PCR reads anew with MiXCR; each CDR3 protein has one entry. The sample comprises some 490,000 distinct CDR3 sequences, about 16% of which are singletons, and approximately 30% rests with the top ten. The sample taken for sequencing was blood. The receptors stem from a woman aged 30 to 39 with Graves' ophthalmopathy.

Only a few counts were recorded for this clonotype. The chain couples TRBV19 to TRBJ2-2; D ambiguous. Trimming removed 1 base at V and 4 bases at J, with 7 bases between. Per germline, CDR1 LNHDA and CDR2 SQIVND (reference sequence). The CDR3 sequence is 14 residues long. CDR3 sequence reads: CASSIAMRTGELFF. CDR3 sequence (DNA): TGTGCCAGTAGTATAGCGATGCGCACCGGGGAGCTGTTTTTT.

This clonotype has ten or more counts. The genes are TRBV7-2 and TRBJ2-7; D perhaps matches TRBD2 (5 bases). This CDR3 is built from 14 residues. The germline gives CDR1 SGHTA, CDR2 FQGNSA. The ends were cut back, 0 bases at V and 3 bases at J, with 9 bases in the middle. In DNA, the CDR3 is TGTGCCAGCAGCTTAGCGGGAGCGAACTACGAGCAGTACTTC. This sequence encodes CASSLAGANYEQYF.

This clonotype has ten or more counts. V usage is TRBV30 and J usage is TRBJ1-1; D not certain. The V end lost 3 bases, the J end lost 5 bases, and 7 bases lay between the germline ends. Looked up from germline, CDR1 is GTSNPN and CDR2 is SVGIG (reference sequence). The CDR3 length is 11 residues. The CDR3 loop is CAWSHLTEAFF. The CDR3, as DNA: TGTGCCTGGAGCCACCTAACTGAAGCTTTCTTT.

This clonotype was recorded at least ten times. CDR3 coding DNA: TGTGCCAGCAGCCAAGACCCAGATCTCACCTACGAGCAGTACTTC. Amino acid sequence: CASSQDPDLTYEQYF. The chain recombines TRBV4-2 with TRBJ2-7; D unclear. The CDR3 has 15 amino acids. CDR1 and CDR2 from the germline V gene are LGHNA and YNFKEQ. Trimming took off 0 bases at V and 2 bases at J, with 11 bases between the two ends.

This clonotype was observed a handful of times. The chain recombines TRBV29-1 with TRBJ2-7, with unresolved D. Germline values: CDR1 SQVTM, CDR2 ANQGSEA. The CDR3 loop spans 12 amino acids. V gave up 7 bases and J gave up 5 bases, with 15 bases separating them. As DNA, the CDR3 is TGCAGCGAAAATGACTCGTTCCACGAGCAGTACTTC. Its protein is CSENDSFHEQYF.

The rearrangement links TRBV6-4 to TRBJ2-7, with D possibly being TRBD1 (6 bases). The CDR3 is made up of 12 amino acids. From germline, CDR1 is MRHNA and CDR2 SNTAGT. Trimming stripped 4 bases from V and 5 bases from J, with 9 bases between. Written as DNA, the CDR3 is TGTGCCAGCAGTGTTACAGGGAACGAGCAGTACTTC. This encodes CASSVTGNEQYF.

Ten or more counts support this clonotype. This chain links TRBV4-2 with TRBJ2-1; TRBD1 is a possible D gene (5 bases). Germline V gene sequence: CDR1 LGHNA, CDR2 YNFKEQ. V lost 0 bases and J lost 4, with 7 bases in between. The CDR3 is 14 amino acids. CDR3 in amino acids: CASSQETGYNEQFF. The CDR3 region has the DNA TGTGCCAGCAGCCAAGAAACAGGATACAATGAGCAGTTCTTC.

This clonotype was detected a few times. The chain has TRBV9 and TRBJ1-1, with a possible D match to TRBD1 (5 bases). Per the germline V gene, CDR1 is SGDLS and CDR2 is YYNGEE. The CDR3 loop spans 16 amino acids. V was cut by 4 bases and J by 6 bases, with 22 bases left in between. The chain's CDR3 is CASSLTTGGVGAEAFF. The CDR3 nucleotides are TGTGCCAGCAGCCTGACGACCGGGGGGGTGGGTGCTGAAGCTTTCTTT.

The CDR3 DNA follows: TGTGCCAGCAGCCCCCCTGCCCCACTAGCGGGAGGACTTGGTACCTACAATGAGCAGTTCTTC. Translated, it gives CASSPPAPLAGGLGTYNEQFF. The chain has TRBV5-5 and TRBJ2-1, with 12 bases fitting TRBD2. The junction had 19 bases not matched to a gene; V was cut back by 4 bases and J by 2 bases. Per germline, CDR1 SGHKS and CDR2 YYEKEE (reference sequence). This CDR3 contains 21 residues. Full variable domain (remainder filled in from reference TRBV5-5 and TRBJ2-1): DAGVTQSPTHLIKTRGQQVTLRCSPISGHKSVSWYQQVLGQGPQFIFQYYEKEERGRGNFPDRFSARQFPNYSSELNVNALLLGDSALYLCASSPPAPLAGGLGTYNEQFFGPGTRLTVL.

This rearrangement joins TRBV6-5 to TRBJ2-7, with D hard to call. Trimming pared 2 bases from V and 5 bases from J, leaving 10 bases between. The germline gives CDR1 MNHEY, CDR2 SVGAGI. The CDR3 contains 13 residues. The CDR3 region has the DNA TGTGCCAGCAGTTACGCCGGTGGCGACGAGCAGTACTTC. This translates into CASSYAGGDEQYF.

This clonotype came up a few times. The chain employs TRBV19 and TRBJ1-3; D remains ambiguous. The CDR3 loop spans 12 amino acids. The germline V gene encodes CDR1 LNHDA and CDR2 SQIVND (reference sequence). The V and J ends lost 3 bases and 2 bases respectively, with 2 bases between them. The CDR3 is CASSIAGNTIYF. The CDR3 DNA reads TGTGCCAGTAGTATTGCTGGAAACACCATATATTTT.

In regard to this clonotype: A junction end diverges from the germline sequence, so it may reflect a read error. The chain combines TRBV6-1 with TRBJ2-7; 7 nucleotides line up with TRBD1. From germline, CDR1 is MNHNS and CDR2 SASEGT. This CDR3 comprises 14 residues. CDR3 sequence: CASSVNRQGYEQHF. CDR3 DNA: TGTGCCAGCAGCGTCAACAGACAGGGTTACGAGCAGCACTTC.

The gene calls are TRBV24-1 and TRBJ2-1; D is undetermined. The CDR3 is made up of 15 amino acids. The germline V gene encodes CDR1 KGHDR and CDR2 SFDVKD. V shed 2 bases and J shed 2 bases, with 9 bases lying between them. The DNA for the CDR3 is TGTGCCACCAGTGATTACACGGGTACCTACAATGAGCAGTTCTTC. Its translation: CATSDYTGTYNEQFF.

This clonotype was counted ten times or more. The rearrangement uses TRBV12-3 or TRBV12-4 and TRBJ2-3; 9 bases align to TRBD1. The CDR3 contains 16 residues. Unmatched junction bases numbered 4, after V lost 1 base and J lost 2 bases. The CDR3 DNA reads TGTGCCAGCAGTTTAGGGACAGGGGTTGCCACAGATACGCAGTATTTT. Encoded protein: CASSLGTGVATDTQYF.

This clonotype was detected ten times or more. This chain connects TRBV18 to TRBJ2-1, with 8 bases aligning to TRBD2. CDR3 length equals 14 residues. Looked up from germline, CDR1 is KGHSH and CDR2 is LQKENI. With 5 bases clipped from V and 7 bases from J, the junction kept 7 bases outside the gene matches. In nucleotides, the CDR3 is TGTGCCAGCTCAGGGACTAGGACGGGGAATGAGCAGTTCTTC. Translated: CASSGTRTGNEQFF.

This clonotype was counted between two and nine times. The chain carries TRBV5-6 and TRBJ2-3; 9 positions match TRBD1. J was trimmed by 4 bases and V by 1 base; bases with no gene match: 7. CDR1 SGHDT and CDR2 YYEEEE come from the germline V gene. This CDR3 has 16 amino acids. CDR3 coding DNA: TGTGCCAGCAGCTTGAGGGGACAGGGAATGGCAGATACGCAGTATTTT. It yields the protein CASSLRGQGMADTQYF.

This clonotype came up many times. V usage is TRBV19 and J usage is TRBJ2-2; tentatively, D is TRBD2 (5 bases). Germline CDR1 reads LNHDA; CDR2 reads SQIVND (reference sequence). This CDR3 is built from 14 residues. V was cut by 1 base and J by 9 bases, with 12 bases left in between. The CDR3 spells CASSIGSEGRELFF. CDR3 in DNA: TGTGCCAGTAGTATAGGATCTGAGGGCAGGGAGCTGTTTTTT.

The J gene is TRBJ2-7, the V gene TRBV14, with TRBD2 matching over 8 bases. V lost 2 bases, J lost 5 bases, and 8 bases stayed unmatched. The CDR3 totals 15 residues. Per the germline V gene, CDR1 is SGHDN and CDR2 is FVKESK. The CDR3 sequence is CASSQFQAGVDEQYF. DNA for the CDR3: TGTGCCAGCAGCCAATTTCAAGCGGGAGTCGACGAGCAGTACTTC.

This clonotype has ten or more counts. The CDR3 region has the DNA TGTGCCAGCAGCCAAGGGGGAGTAAGGACCGGGGAGCTGTTTTTT. Protein product: CASSQGGVRTGELFF. The chain combines TRBV5-6 with TRBJ2-2; the D gene is possibly TRBD1 (6 bases). CDR1 and CDR2 (germline): SGHDT, YYEEEE. The CDR3 spans 15 residues. The germline V and J ends were trimmed by 4 bases and 5 bases, with 15 bases remaining between them.

In this sample, this clonotype turned up a few times. This chain joins TRBV4-1 and TRBJ2-7; D remains unclear. The CDR3 runs to 13 residues. Germline lookup yields CDR1 MGHRA and CDR2 YSYEKL. Trimming took off 0 bases at V and 2 bases at J, with 5 bases between the two ends. The CDR3 DNA sequence: TGCGCCAGCAGCCAAGATTTCCCCTACGAGCAGTACTTC. It yields the protein CASSQDFPYEQYF.

This clonotype appeared many times. The chain has TRBV27 and TRBJ1-6, with 7 bases fitting TRBD1. Germline V CDR1 and CDR2: MNHEY, SMNVEV (reference sequence). The CDR3 has 19 residues. Losses at the gene ends were 5 bases for V and 3 bases for J; bases not matched to a gene: 16. In nucleotides, the CDR3 is TGTGCCAGCAGTCTTCGAATCTCCCCGGGACAGTACTATAATTCACCCCTCCACTTT. Translated: CASSLRISPGQYYNSPLHF.

In this sample, this clonotype turned up many times. J is TRBJ2-5 and V is TRBV7-2; D is uncertain. The V end was cut by 0 bases, the J end by 5 bases, with 7 bases between. The CDR3 covers 13 residues. Germline-derived CDR1 and CDR2 are SGHTA and FQGNSA. Here the CDR3 reads CASSLAIRETQYF. The CDR3 region has the DNA TGTGCCAGCAGCTTAGCAATTCGGGAGACCCAGTACTTC.

This clonotype was recorded many times. V gene TRBV28 combines with J gene TRBJ2-7; D ambiguous. The CDR3 extends over 13 amino acids. V was pared by 3 bases and J by 3 bases, with 9 bases between. CDR1 and CDR2 from the germline V gene are MDHEN and SYDVKM. In nucleotides, the CDR3 is TGTGCCAGCAGTTTGTCGGTTTTCTACGAGCAGTACTTC. The encoded protein is CASSLSVFYEQYF.

This clonotype was observed a handful of times. The rearrangement uses TRBV7-3 and TRBJ2-1, with TRBD1 identical over 11 bases. CDR1 SGHTA and CDR2 FQGTGA come from the germline V gene. The CDR3 length is 14 residues. Germline trimming cut 4 bases from V and 9 bases from J; bases unmatched to any gene: 5. Here the CDR3 DNA reads TGTGCCAGCAGCTCGTGGGACAGGGGGGTTGAGCAGTTCTTC. Translating it yields CASSSWDRGVEQFF.

The J gene is TRBJ1-4, the V gene TRBV9; D remains unclear. Trimming removed 4 bases at V and 8 bases at J, with 12 bases between. CDR1 is SGDLS, CDR2 YYNGEE, per germline. This CDR3 is built from 13 residues. CDR3 region: CASSPDGVEKLFF. The DNA of the CDR3 is TGTGCCAGCAGCCCAGACGGGGTCGAAAAACTGTTTTTT.

There are many counts of this clonotype. The V gene is TRBV5-1, the J gene TRBJ2-6; D call uncertain. Per germline, CDR1 SGHRS and CDR2 YFSETQ. The CDR3 is 16 amino acids. V was shortened by 3 bases and J by 4 bases, with 14 bases between the two germline ends. The CDR3, as DNA: TGCGCCAGCAGCTACGCAGGCAGGAGCGGGGCCAACGTCCTGACTTTC. Amino acids: CASSYAGRSGANVLTF.

Many counts were recorded for this clonotype. The chain uses TRBV3-1 and TRBJ2-3; TRBD1 or TRBD2 may be the D gene (5 bases each). The CDR3 extends over 12 amino acids. Trimming removed 4 bases at V and 7 bases at J, with 9 bases between. Germline lookup yields CDR1 LGHDT and CDR2 YNNKEL (reference sequence). The DNA of the CDR3 is TGTGCCAGCAGCCCTGGGACCCATACGCAGTATTTT. It translates to CASSPGTHTQYF.